One sample yielded the 7 T cell receptor beta chains listed below, sequenced in a study of CD8 T cells in ankylosing spondylitis. General study points: Blood from ankylosing spondylitis patients appeared to carry a characteristic roughly 8-variant TCR beta motif.

What these receptors recognize is not known. Each CDR3 protein is one row after TCRdb ran MiXCR on the 5' RACE reads. The sample includes more than 250,000 distinct CDR3 sequences, less than 10% seen only once; the top ten take roughly 15%. Sample: blood, either unsorted or a sorted T cell fraction (not recorded which). All receptors derive from a male donor with ankylosing spondylitis.

This clonotype was recorded at least ten times. This chain uses TRBV29-1 with TRBJ2-1; TRBD2 aligns across 10 bases. With 4 bases clipped from V and 8 bases from J, the junction kept 11 bases outside the gene matches. From germline, CDR1 is SQVTM and CDR2 ANQGSEA. The CDR3 has 15 amino acids. CDR3 amino acids: CSVGDPSGSGYEQFF. CDR3 in DNA: TGCAGCGTTGGGGACCCTAGCGGGAGTGGGTATGAGCAGTTCTTC.

This clonotype was picked up many times. This chain links TRBV4-1 with TRBJ2-7; D not certain. Trimming took 1 base from V and 3 from J, leaving 13 bases between them. Per germline, CDR1 MGHRA and CDR2 YSYEKL. The length of the CDR3 is 15 residues. The CDR3 spells CASSQGPLRSYEQYF. DNA of the CDR3: TGCGCCAGCAGCCAAGGCCCTTTGCGGAGCTACGAGCAGTACTTC.

This clonotype was seen ten or more times. This rearrangement joins TRBV20-1 to TRBJ2-1; the match to TRBD2 covers 11 bases. The CDR3 contains 15 residues. Germline trimming cut 6 bases from V and 8 bases from J; bases unmatched to any gene: 12. In germline, CDR1 is DFQATT, CDR2 SNEGSKA (reference sequence). The CDR3 DNA is TGCAGTGCCACTGCCCTACTAGCGGGAGATGATGAGCAGTTCTTC. It is translated as CSATALLAGDDEQFF.

V and J are TRBV28 and TRBJ2-3, with 12 bases fitting TRBD2. Germline CDR1 reads MDHEN; CDR2 reads SYDVKM. After removal of 1 base from V and 5 bases from J, the junction contained 1 base not matched to a gene. There are 15 residues in the CDR3. The CDR3 here is CASSLSSGREDTQYF. In nucleotides, the CDR3 is TGTGCCAGCAGTTTATCTAGCGGGAGGGAAGATACGCAGTATTTT.

This clonotype was recorded at least ten times. The chain has TRBV12-3 or TRBV12-4 and TRBJ2-3; D is tentatively TRBD1 or TRBD2 (5 bases each). Trimming shortened V by 3 bases and J by 5 bases, and 9 bases separated the two germline ends. The CDR3 loop spans 13 amino acids. CDR3 DNA sequence: TGTGCCAGCAGTTTGGGGGTGTTAGATACGCAGTATTTT. It is translated as CASSLGVLDTQYF.

This clonotype has just a few counts. The chain combines TRBV3-1 with TRBJ2-1; tentatively, D is TRBD2 (6 bases). From germline, CDR1 is LGHDT and CDR2 YNNKEL (reference sequence). This CDR3 spans 14 amino acids. The V and J ends lost 0 bases and 4 bases respectively, with 7 bases between them. Written as DNA, the CDR3 is TGTGCCAGCAGCCAAGACGGGAGTTACAATGAGCAGTTCTTC. This gives the protein CASSQDGSYNEQFF.

This clonotype occurred many times. This chain connects TRBV18 to TRBJ1-4; D might be TRBD1 (5 bases). The CDR3 has 14 amino acids. V was shortened by 4 bases and J by 8 bases, with 14 bases between the two germline ends. Germline lookup yields CDR1 KGHSH and CDR2 LQKENI. The DNA of the CDR3 is TGTGCCAGCTCACTCGACAGACTAGGAGAAAAACTGTTTTTT. This translates into CASSLDRLGEKLFF. Combining the CDR3 with reference TRBV18 and TRBJ1-4 gives the whole variable domain NAGVMQNPRHLVRRRGQEARLRCSPMKGHSHVYWYRQLPEEGLKFMVYLQKENIIDESGMPKERFSAEFPKEGPSILRIQQVVRGDSAAYFCASSLDRLGEKLFFGSGTQLSVL.